This T cell receptor beta chain was observed in a study of memory CD4+ T cells and cytomegalovirus serostatus. Study in general: Of the healthy Belgian adults, eight or nine were CMV seropositive and 20 to 30 seronegative. Study results and caveats: Median bootstrapped AUC for CMV status was roughly 0.95 originally, about 0.9 US-trained. About 40% of the roughly 160 known CMV-associated TCRbeta sequences appeared in CD4+ memory. Suggested: most of the CMV-linked TCR signature lies in CD4+ memory cells.

The sort gate was single viable CD3+CD4+CD8-CD45RO+ cells for memory CD4+ T cells. Sequenced by immunoSEQ multiplex PCR; TCRdb stores in-frame clones only, minus some. This table has roughly 53,000 clones, around 77% appearing once. Of note for this clone: The antigen remains unidentified.

CDR1 and CDR2 (germline): SGHTA, FQGNSA. Germline trimming cut 1 base from V and 4 bases from J; bases unmatched to any gene: 7. The CDR3 length is 17 residues. V is TRBV7-2 and J is TRBJ1-5; 10 bases map to TRBD1. The sample taken for sequencing was memory CD4+ T cells from blood. The receptor comes from an adult in good health and CMV-seronegative. The CDR3: CASSLEPGTGVNQPQHF. As DNA, the CDR3 is TGTGCCAGCAGCTTAGAGCCCGGGACAGGGGTTAATCAGCCCCAGCATTTT.